The 17 T cell receptor beta chains below come from one sample, sequenced in a study of long-term antiretroviral therapy in people with HIV. immunoSEQ v3.0 was run at survey level. The table came from immunoSEQ multiplex PCR; TCRdb's copy has only in-frame clones and leaves some out. The data show 11,000 or so clones, roughly 79% seen once. The sample was unsorted PBMCs, taken 0.8 years before starting antiretroviral therapy. The receptors here all came from a woman between 40 and 55 years old with HIV.

The V and J genes are TRBV5-4 and TRBJ2-1; D is uncertain. This CDR3 region has 11 residues. Germline values: CDR1 SGHNT, CDR2 YYREEE (reference sequence). V shed 0 bases and J shed 8 bases, with 3 bases lying between them. CDR3 bases: TGTGCCAGCAGCTTGGCGGATGAGCAGTTCTTC. The encoded protein is CASSLADEQFF.

This sequence joins TRBV19 and TRBJ1-2; no clear D gene. Trimming took off 6 bases at V and 5 bases at J, with 10 bases between the two ends. The length of the CDR3 is 12 residues. Germline CDR1 is LNHDA and CDR2 is SQIVND (reference sequence). In DNA form, the CDR3 reads TGTGCCAGTAGAACGGGCCCTTATGGCTACACCTTC. Residues: CASRTGPYGYTF.

Here the CDR3 reads CASSLSESTGELFF. CDR3 coding DNA: TGTGCCAGCAGCTTATCGGAGAGCACCGGGGAGCTGTTTTTT. This chain uses TRBV7-2 with TRBJ2-2; D gene unclear. The CDR3 totals 14 residues. Germline loops: CDR1 SGHTA, CDR2 FQGNSA. Deletions cut 2 bases from V and 4 bases from J, with 8 bases between.

The J gene is TRBJ2-7, the V gene TRBV6-5; 9 bases agree with TRBD1. There are 16 residues in the CDR3. CDR1 and CDR2 (germline): MNHEY, SVGAGI. The V gene end was trimmed by 0 bases and the J gene end by 4 bases; junction bases not matched to a gene: 7. CDR3 loop: CASSYSSLDRGYEQYF. The CDR3 DNA reads TGTGCCAGCAGTTACTCGAGTTTGGACAGGGGTTACGAGCAGTACTTC.

The J gene is TRBJ2-5, the V gene TRBV7-9; no firm D call. The CDR3 runs to 13 residues. Germline-derived CDR1 and CDR2 are SEHNR and FQNEAQ (reference sequence). The germline V and J ends were trimmed by 5 bases and 2 bases, with 9 bases remaining between them. This CDR3 reads CASSLTDQETQYF. CDR3 in DNA: TGTGCCAGCAGCCTTACAGATCAAGAGACCCAGTACTTC.

The rearrangement uses TRBV4-3 and TRBJ1-5; D might be TRBD1 (5 bases). The CDR3 is 15 residues long. The germline gives CDR1 LGHNA, CDR2 YSLEER. The V end was cut by 0 bases, the J end by 5 bases, with 11 bases between. CDR3 coding DNA: TGCGCCAGCAGCCAAGATCGAGACAGCGATCAGCCCCAGCATTTT. This encodes CASSQDRDSDQPQHF.

This chain links TRBV7-9 with TRBJ2-3, with D unresolved. The CDR3 loop spans 12 amino acids. The V end was cut by 2 bases, the J end by 2 bases, with 2 bases between. Germline V CDR1 and CDR2: SEHNR, FQNEAQ (reference sequence). CDR3 nucleotides: TGTGCCAGCAGCTTATCCACAGATACGCAGTATTTT. It specifies CASSLSTDTQYF.

The chain combines TRBV29-1 with TRBJ2-1; 7 positions match TRBD1. The CDR3 runs 17 residues. V lost 3 bases, J lost 9 bases, and 20 bases stayed unmatched. Germline-derived CDR1 and CDR2 are SQVTM and ANQGSEA. The CDR3 DNA follows: TGCAGCGTTGAGCGAGAACAAATACGGGGACAGCGTGGTGAGCAGTTCTTC. It translates to CSVEREQIRGQRGEQFF.

The CDR3 DNA sequence: TGTGCCAGCGGGACAGGGACTTGGAACTATGGCTACACCTTC. This sequence encodes CASGTGTWNYGYTF. The V and J genes are TRBV6-1 and TRBJ1-2, with TRBD1 matching over 9 bases. Germline lookup yields CDR1 MNHNS and CDR2 SASEGT. The CDR3 is 14 amino acids. The V and J ends lost 8 bases and 2 bases, in that order; junction bases with no gene match: 6.

This rearrangement joins TRBV29-1 to TRBJ1-1; the D is unclear. Germline V gene lookup returns CDR1 SQVTM and CDR2 ANQGSEA. Trimming pared 7 bases from V and 1 base from J, leaving 13 bases between. The CDR3 spans 13 residues. CDR3 nucleotide sequence: TGCAGCGGAATAGGACGGGGGAACACTGAAGCTTTCTTT. Translated: CSGIGRGNTEAFF.

The genes are TRBV7-2 and TRBJ1-5, with D tentatively TRBD1 (6 bases). Germline-derived CDR1 and CDR2 are SGHTA and FQGNSA. The CDR3 contains 13 residues. Trimming removed 4 bases from V and 4 bases from J, with 8 bases in between. CDR3 DNA: TGTGCCAGCAGCTCCAGGGGTAATCAGCCCCAGCATTTT. It translates to CASSSRGNQPQHF.

The rearrangement joins TRBV5-6 to TRBJ2-1, with a tentative D call TRBD1 (6 bases). The CDR3 is 12 amino acids. From germline, CDR1 is SGHDT and CDR2 YYEEEE. V lost 4 bases to trimming and J lost 6 bases, with 8 bases between them. For the CDR3, the DNA is TGTGCCAGCAGCCCGGACAGCAATGAGCAGTTCTTC. Translated: CASSPDSNEQFF.

The chain couples TRBV5-1 to TRBJ2-3; 8 bases are a match to TRBD2. The CDR3 is 14 residues long. With V trimmed by 0 bases and J by 5 bases, 2 bases remained unmatched. The germline gives CDR1 SGHRS, CDR2 YFSETQ. The CDR3 reads CASSLGLAQDTQYF. CDR3 nucleotides: TGCGCCAGCAGCTTGGGACTAGCGCAAGATACGCAGTATTTT.

The count of this clone is one. The rearrangement links TRBV5-4 to TRBJ2-3; 9 bases match TRBD2. This CDR3 is 17 amino acids long. The junction had 9 bases not matched to a gene; V was cut back by 0 bases and J by 4 bases. CDR1 and CDR2 from the germline V gene are SGHNT and YYREEE (reference sequence). Written as DNA, the CDR3 is TGTGCCAGCAGCTTGGAGCTAGCGGGGATAGGTCCAGATACGCAGTATTTT. Residues: CASSLELAGIGPDTQYF.

This clone was recorded a few times. Other nucleotide sequences in the sample specify the same CDR3. This chain joins TRBV7-9 and TRBJ1-1; a possible D gene is TRBD1 (5 bases). Germline loops: CDR1 SEHNR, CDR2 FQNEAQ (reference sequence). V was clipped by 5 bases and J by 5 bases, with 9 bases between them. The CDR3 is 12 amino acids. The CDR3 sequence: CASSPGGTEAFF. CDR3 DNA: TGTGCCAGCAGCCCGGGGGGGACTGAAGCTTTCTTT.

The J gene is TRBJ1-1, the V gene TRBV18; weak D call: TRBD1 (6 bases). The germline V gene has CDR1 KGHSH and CDR2 LQKENI. CDR3 length: 13 residues. V was pared by 6 bases and J by 1 base, with 9 bases between. The CDR3 loop reads CASSSGENTEAFF. The DNA of the CDR3 is TGTGCCAGCTCGTCAGGGGAGAACACTGAAGCTTTCTTT.

The chain has TRBV10-1 and TRBJ1-2; 10 bases are shared with TRBD1. CDR1 WNHNN and CDR2 SYGVQD come from the germline V gene (reference sequence). The ends lost 6 bases at V and 6 bases at J; junction bases unmatched: 4. CDR3 size: 13 residues. Written as DNA, the CDR3 is TGCGCCAGCAGCCTGGGACAGGGGCATGGCTACACCTTC. Translation: CASSLGQGHGYTF.